The rows below give T cell receptor beta chains drawn from one sample of a study of CD8 T cells in Susac syndrome. TCRdb analysed the immunoSEQ multiplex PCR reads with MiXCR anew, one entry per CDR3 protein. Among 100,000 to 150,000 distinct CDR3 sequences listed, nearly 95% were seen once. Sequenced sample: CD4+ T cells from PBMCs. The receptors come from a human donor in good health. The CDR3 runs from the conserved cysteine through the conserved F or W. D genes are given only for firm matches. The size field is filled for only some rows; it gives once, few, many or a size class.

j_gene,d_gene,abundance,v_gene,CDR3aa,CDR3nt
TRBJ2-1,NA,NA,TRBV19,CASSSLSRAEQFF,TGTGCCAGTAGTAGCCTCAGCCGAGCTGAGCAGTTCTTC
TRBJ2-1,NA,NA,TRBV18,CASSPQDSSYNEQFF,TGTGCCAGCTCACCTCAGGATAGCTCCTACAATGAGCAGTTCTTC
TRBJ1-2,NA,NA,TRBV6-2/TRBV6-3,CASSYKQDYGYTF,TGTGCCAGCAGTTACAAGCAGGACTATGGCTACACCTTC
TRBJ2-7,NA,NA,TRBV6-1,CASSVSLEWAAEQYF,TGTGCCAGCAGTGTGTCCCTAGAGTGGGCCGCCGAGCAGTACTTC
TRBJ2-4,NA,NA,TRBV9,CASSVATGPGAKNIQYF,TGTGCCAGCAGCGTAGCGACAGGCCCGGGGGCCAAAAACATTCAGTACTTC
TRBJ2-3,NA,once,TRBV29-1,CSVEGADTQYF,TGCAGCGTTGAGGGGGCAGATACGCAGTATTTT
TRBJ2-2,TRBD2,NA,TRBV3-1,CASSRLAENTGELFF,TGTGCCAGCAGCCGACTAGCGGAAAACACCGGGGAGCTGTTTTTT
TRBJ2-5,TRBD2,NA,TRBV5-1,CASSLPGSGSGETQYF,TGCGCCAGCAGCTTGCCAGGTAGCGGGAGCGGGGAGACCCAGTACTTC
TRBJ2-7,NA,NA,TRBV6-2/TRBV6-3,CASSPHIPTGSYEQYF,TGTGCCAGCAGTCCCCATATCCCGACAGGCTCCTACGAGCAGTACTTC
TRBJ2-2,NA,once,TRBV3-1,CASSPEPNTGELFF,TGTGCCAGCAGCCCCGAGCCGAACACCGGGGAGCTGTTTTTT
TRBJ1-1,NA,NA,TRBV4-1,CASSQFPFHQGGEAFF,TGCGCCAGCAGTCAATTCCCATTCCACCAGGGAGGTGAAGCTTTCTTT
TRBJ2-5,NA,NA,TRBV19,CASSISETQYF,TGTGCCAGTAGTATCTCAGAGACCCAGTACTTC
TRBJ1-2,NA,NA,TRBV28,CASNSRVGGAGYTF,TGTGCCAGCAATTCCCGAGTAGGGGGGGCTGGCTACACCTTC
TRBJ2-7,NA,NA,TRBV19,CASSGDVAYEQYF,TGTGCCAGTAGCGGGGACGTAGCCTACGAGCAGTACTTC
TRBJ1-2,TRBD1,NA,TRBV28,CASRLQGAHGYTF,TGTGCCAGCAGACTACAGGGGGCCCATGGCTACACCTTC
TRBJ2-1,TRBD2,NA,TRBV3-1,CASSQGTSVYNEQFF,TGTGCCAGCAGCCAAGGAACTAGCGTATACAATGAGCAGTTCTTC
TRBJ2-1,NA,NA,TRBV5-1,CASSFEGLNEQFF,TGCGCCAGCAGCTTCGAGGGGCTAAATGAGCAGTTCTTC
TRBJ2-2,NA,once,TRBV6-5,CASSYSTGTGELFF,TGTGCCAGCAGTTACTCCACAGGGACCGGGGAGCTGTTTTTT
TRBJ2-1,TRBD2,NA,TRBV2,CASSEEAGANNEQFF,TGTGCCAGCAGTGAGGAAGCGGGAGCTAACAATGAGCAGTTCTTC
TRBJ1-1,TRBD1,NA,TRBV30,CAWTPRTGAEAEAFF,TGTGCCTGGACCCCCCGGACAGGGGCTGAGGCTGAAGCTTTCTTT
TRBJ2-7,NA,NA,TRBV12-3/TRBV12-4,CASSLNRDISHF,TGTGCCAGCAGTTTGAACCGGGACATTAGTCACTTC
TRBJ1-5,NA,NA,TRBV20-1,CSASPGLANQPQHF,TGCAGTGCCAGCCCGGGTTTAGCCAATCAGCCCCAGCATTTT
TRBJ2-6,NA,NA,TRBV30,CASPGRLSGANVLTF,TGTGCCTCGCCGGGACGGCTCTCTGGGGCCAACGTCCTGACTTTC
TRBJ2-6,NA,NA,TRBV6-1,CASSEAGTGANVLTF,TGTGCCAGCAGTGAAGCGGGGACTGGGGCCAACGTCCTGACTTTC
TRBJ2-1,TRBD2,once,TRBV30,CAWSVLKAGGAHEQFF,TGTGCCTGGAGTGTACTAAAAGCGGGAGGGGCCCATGAGCAGTTCTTC
TRBJ2-2,NA,NA,TRBV28,CASNPGGQGFGELFF,TGTGCCAGCAACCCCGGGGGGCAGGGTTTCGGGGAGCTGTTTTTT
TRBJ1-1,NA,NA,TRBV20-1,CSARVQGVLYTEAFF,TGCAGTGCTAGAGTTCAGGGAGTTTTGTACACTGAAGCTTTCTTT
TRBJ1-1,NA,once,TRBV7-2,CASSFLTVATEAFF,TGTGCCAGCAGCTTCCTTACAGTGGCCACTGAAGCTTTCTTT
TRBJ2-3,NA,once,TRBV7-9,CASSLVQGQGTDTQYF,TGTGCCAGCAGCTTAGTGCAGGGCCAGGGTACAGATACGCAGTATTTT
TRBJ2-5,NA,NA,TRBV14,CASSQEGLLRGETQYF,TGTGCCAGCAGCCAAGAGGGACTCCTGAGGGGAGAGACCCAGTACTTC
TRBJ1-2,TRBD1,NA,TRBV5-1,CASSWDRENYGYTF,TGCGCCAGCAGCTGGGACAGGGAGAACTATGGCTACACCTTC